The 27 T cell receptor beta chains in this list originate from one sample, sequenced in a study of immune evolution from preneoplasia to lung adenocarcinoma (dated by TCRdb to 2020 to 2022). Library preparation used the immunoSEQ multiplex PCR assay. TCRdb holds this immuneACCESS table with in-frame rearrangements only. Some clones are missing; in checked studies, unresolved V genes explain under half, and the rest has no known cause. The sample yields some 6,100 clones; 75% to 85% were counted once. 7.6% of the sample goes to the ten largest clones. Sequenced: FFPE lung adenocarcinoma in situ tissue. The sample's cell subset or site, from its label and the paper: preinvasive adenocarcinoma in situ (AIS). The source of these receptors is a donor at least 70 years old with lung adenocarcinoma.

The table lists this clone with a few counts. This chain links TRBV11-2 with TRBJ1-1, with a possible D match to TRBD1 (5 bases). CDR1 is SGHAT and CDR2 is FQNNGV in the germline V gene. V dropped 5 bases and J dropped 8 bases, with 18 bases sitting between them. The length of the CDR3 is 14 residues. The CDR3 here is CASSPWGRSAEAFF. The CDR3 DNA follows: TGTGCCAGCAGCCCCTGGGGGAGGTCAGCCGAAGCTTTCTTT.

CDR3 in amino acids: CASSLGLAGAEQYF. CDR3 nucleotide sequence: TGTGCCAGCAGCTTGGGACTAGCGGGAGCCGAGCAGTACTTC. The V and J genes are TRBV7-9 and TRBJ2-7; 14 bases line up with TRBD2. Unmatched junction bases numbered 1, after V lost 3 bases and J lost 6 bases. Germline lookup yields CDR1 SEHNR and CDR2 FQNEAQ (reference sequence). The CDR3 has 14 amino acids.

The J gene is TRBJ1-2, the V gene TRBV10-2, with D uncertain. CDR3 length: 20 residues. Trimming took 0 bases from V and 7 from J, leaving 30 bases between them. Germline V gives CDR1 WSHSY, CDR2 SAAADI. CDR3 DNA: TGCGCCAGCAGTGAGTCGACTCTGTTAACGGCGGAGGTAGGTTGTGTTGGCTACACCTTC. It specifies CASSESTLLTAEVGCVGYTF.

This clone was detected once. The chain uses TRBV11-3 and TRBJ2-7, with D tentatively TRBD1 (6 bases). The CDR3 contains 15 residues. Per germline, CDR1 SGHNT and CDR2 YENEEA. The V gene lost 4 bases and the J gene lost 5 bases, with 18 bases spanning the gap. The CDR3 reads CASSSFQTGSDEQYF. CDR3 DNA sequence: TGTGCCAGCAGCTCCTTCCAAACAGGGTCTGACGAGCAGTACTTC.

This sequence joins TRBV18 and TRBJ2-5; D is unclear. Trimming pared 1 base from V and 2 bases from J, leaving 8 bases between. Germline values: CDR1 KGHSH, CDR2 LQKENI. The CDR3 consists of 14 residues. The CDR3, as DNA: TGTGCCAGCTCACCACGGCAGACTCAAGAGACCCAGTACTTC. It yields the protein CASSPRQTQETQYF. Complete variable domain (other parts from reference TRBV18 and TRBJ2-5): NAGVMQNPRHLVRRRGQEARLRCSPMKGHSHVYWYRQLPEEGLKFMVYLQKENIIDESGMPKERFSAEFPKEGPSILRIQQVVRGDSAAYFCASSPRQTQETQYFGPGTRLLVL.

This clone was seen once. This chain links TRBV5-1 with TRBJ1-2; a possible D gene is TRBD1 (6 bases). V was shortened by 4 bases and J by 4 bases, with 11 bases between the two germline ends. This CDR3 region has 13 residues. Germline assignment: CDR1 SGHRS and CDR2 YFSETQ. Here the CDR3 reads CASSTDSFYGYTF. CDR3 DNA sequence: TGCGCCAGCAGCACGGACAGTTTCTATGGCTACACCTTC.

This clone was recorded only once. J is TRBJ1-2 and V is TRBV11-2; 7 positions agree with TRBD1. The CDR3 is 13 residues long. Germline V gene sequence: CDR1 SGHAT, CDR2 FQNNGV. With V trimmed by 6 bases and J by 4 bases, 5 bases remained unmatched. The CDR3 DNA follows: TGTGCCAGCAGTCCGGGACAGATCTATGGCTACACCTTC. It encodes CASSPGQIYGYTF.

The chain couples TRBV5-8 to TRBJ1-4; TRBD1 agrees at 8 bases. CDR1 SGHTS and CDR2 YDEGEE come from the germline V gene. V trimming: 4 bases; J trimming: 1 base; junction bases outside the gene matches: 6. The CDR3 consists of 16 residues. The CDR3 loop is CASSRTGRGTNEKLFF. CDR3 DNA sequence: TGTGCCAGCAGCCGGACAGGGAGGGGAACTAATGAAAAACTGTTTTTT.

A single count supports this clone. The chain employs TRBV7-8 and TRBJ2-5, with D unresolved. V lost 1 base, J lost 10 bases, and 16 bases lay in between. Germline CDR1 SGHVS, CDR2 FQNEAQ. The CDR3 contains 14 residues. CDR3 DNA: TGTGCCAGCAGCTTAGTCGGCCATCAAGGGATCCAGTACTTC. This encodes CASSLVGHQGIQYF.

In DNA, the CDR3 is TGCGCCAGCAGCCAAGCCGGGGAGCTGTTTTTT. It translates to CASSQAGELFF. The chain joins TRBV4-1 to TRBJ2-2; D is uncertain. This CDR3 region has 11 residues. The V end lost 1 base, the J end lost 6 bases, and 0 bases lay between the germline ends. Germline values: CDR1 MGHRA, CDR2 YSYEKL.

The chain links TRBV7-3 to TRBJ2-2; D is possibly TRBD1 (5 bases). The germline V gene encodes CDR1 SGHTA and CDR2 FQGTGA. V lost 1 base and J 9 bases, leaving 15 bases between the germline ends. The CDR3 is made up of 15 amino acids. CDR3 residues: CASSLRLVGPRELFF. The CDR3 nucleotides read TGTGCCAGCAGCTTAAGGCTAGTGGGGCCCCGGGAGCTGTTTTTT.

This rearrangement joins TRBV2 to TRBJ2-3; 8 nucleotides agree with TRBD1. V shed 6 bases and J 5 bases; nucleotides not matched to a gene: 7. The germline V gene encodes CDR1 SNHLY and CDR2 FYNNEI. The CDR3 contains 14 residues. CDR3: CASRETGVEDTQYF. The CDR3 DNA follows: TGTGCCAGCAGAGAGACAGGGGTGGAAGATACGCAGTATTTT.

The rearrangement links TRBV7-8 to TRBJ1-4; perhaps TRBD1 as D (5 bases). Germline V gene sequence: CDR1 SGHVS, CDR2 FQNEAQ. The CDR3 totals 14 residues. The germline V and J ends were trimmed by 5 bases and 10 bases, with 17 bases remaining between them. CDR3 amino acids: CASSQRQLAGKLFF. The DNA of the CDR3 is TGTGCCAGCAGCCAACGACAGCTAGCTGGAAAACTGTTTTTT.

The rearrangement uses TRBV19 and TRBJ2-2, with 7 bases that match TRBD2. The V gene end was trimmed by 6 bases and the J gene end by 7 bases; junction bases not matched to a gene: 8. The germline V gene encodes CDR1 LNHDA and CDR2 SQIVND (reference sequence). The CDR3 spans 14 residues. CDR3 nucleotide sequence: TGTGCCAGTAGCCTGGGGGGGTCTATCGGGGAGCTGTTTTTT. Its protein product is CASSLGGSIGELFF. The complete variable domain, with remaining parts taken from reference TRBV19 and TRBJ2-2, reads DGGITQSPKYLFRKEGQNVTLSCEQNLNHDAMYWYRQDPGQGLRLIYYSQIVNDFQKGDIAEGYSVSREKKESFPLTVTSAQKNPTAFYLCASSLGGSIGELFFGEGSRLTVL.

The chain carries TRBV19 and TRBJ1-5; D gene uncertain. Deletions cut 0 bases from V and 6 bases from J, with 12 bases between. There are 15 residues in the CDR3. Per germline, CDR1 LNHDA and CDR2 SQIVND (reference sequence). DNA of the CDR3: TGTGCCAGTAGTATAGATCGGGGATCCACTCAGCCCCAGCATTTT. Protein product: CASSIDRGSTQPQHF.

This clone has just a few counts. The chain links TRBV6-6 to TRBJ2-2; no reliable D call. Germline CDR1 reads MNHNY; CDR2 reads SVGAGI (reference sequence). The CDR3 spans 13 residues. Trimming cost V 7 bases and J 4 bases, with 10 bases left between them. The CDR3 protein is CASKTRATGELFF. The CDR3 DNA follows: TGTGCCAGCAAAACTCGGGCCACCGGGGAGCTGTTTTTT.

V usage is TRBV5-6 and J usage is TRBJ2-1; D is unclear. The CDR3 contains 12 residues. Germline loops: CDR1 SGHDT, CDR2 YYEEEE. The germline V and J ends were trimmed by 7 bases and 1 base, with 6 bases remaining between them. The CDR3 DNA reads as TGTGCCAGCTGTCTTTCCTACAATGAGCAGTTCTTC. Its protein product is CASCLSYNEQFF. Full variable domain (missing parts from reference TRBV5-6 and TRBJ2-1): DAGVTQSPTHLIKTRGQQVTLRCSPKSGHDTVSWYQQALGQGPQFIFQYYEEEERQRGNFPDRFSGHQFPNYSSELNVNALLLGDSALYLCASCLSYNEQFFGPGTRLTVL.

This chain links TRBV5-1 with TRBJ2-5, with D hard to call. Trimming stripped 4 bases from V and 1 base from J, with 5 bases between. Germline V lookup: CDR1 SGHRS, CDR2 YFSETQ. The length of the CDR3 is 12 residues. The chain's CDR3 is CASSGSQETQYF. Here the CDR3 DNA reads TGCGCCAGCAGCGGGTCCCAAGAGACCCAGTACTTC. Full variable domain (outside the CDR3, taken from reference TRBV5-1 and TRBJ2-5): KAGVTQTPRYLIKTRGQQVTLSCSPISGHRSVSWYQQTPGQGLQFLFEYFSETQRNKGNFPGRFSGRQFSNSRSEMNVSTLELGDSALYLCASSGSQETQYFGPGTRLLVL.

The V and J genes are TRBV2 and TRBJ2-5; D is possibly TRBD1 or TRBD2 (5 bases each). The CDR3 runs 15 residues. Germline assignment: CDR1 SNHLY and CDR2 FYNNEI. The V gene lost 8 bases and the J gene lost 7 bases, with 23 bases spanning the gap. CDR3 sequence: CASWGLWGAERTQYF. Written as DNA, the CDR3 is TGTGCCAGCTGGGGCCTTTGGGGAGCCGAGAGGACCCAGTACTTC.

V is TRBV11-3 and J is TRBJ1-1; 7 bases align to TRBD1. V dropped 6 bases and J dropped 5; count of bases not matched to a gene: 6. The CDR3 is made up of 13 amino acids. Germline V gene sequence: CDR1 SGHNT, CDR2 YENEEA. CDR3 loop: CASRLPQGTEAFF. CDR3 nucleotide sequence: TGTGCCAGCAGGTTACCACAGGGGACTGAAGCTTTCTTT.

V usage is TRBV10-3 and J usage is TRBJ2-5; TRBD1 matches 10 bases. J gave up 2 bases and V 6 bases, and 6 bases lay outside the gene matches. CDR1 is ENHRY and CDR2 is SYGVKD in the germline V gene. The CDR3 is 15 amino acids. The CDR3 DNA follows: TGTGCCATCAGCGCTGACAGGGGGCGGCAAGAGACCCAGTACTTC. Translation: CAISADRGRQETQYF.

The V call is TRBV2, the J call TRBJ2-7; TRBD2 might be the D (5 bases). There are 14 residues in the CDR3. Germline values: CDR1 SNHLY, CDR2 FYNNEI. V gave up 0 bases and J gave up 0 bases, with 6 bases separating them. The CDR3 nucleotides are TGTGCCAGCAGTGAAGCCACTAGCTCCTACGAGCAGTACTTC. Encoded protein: CASSEATSSYEQYF.

This chain connects TRBV7-3 to TRBJ2-5; D possibly uses TRBD1 or TRBD2 (6 bases each). The ends were cut back, 1 base at V and 1 base at J, with 10 bases in the middle. This CDR3 comprises 15 residues. Looked up from germline, CDR1 is SGHTA and CDR2 is FQGTGA. The CDR3 coding sequence is TGTGCCAGCAGCTTAATGTCGGGGGCCCAAGAGACCCAGTACTTC. This sequence encodes CASSLMSGAQETQYF.

Only one count was recorded for this clone. This rearrangement joins TRBV6-5 to TRBJ1-5; possibly TRBD1 for D (5 bases). V was trimmed by 3 bases and J by 6 bases, leaving 9 bases between them. Per the germline V gene, CDR1 is MNHEY and CDR2 is SVGAGI. The CDR3 length is 13 residues. DNA for the CDR3: TGTGCCAGCAGTTATGTGGGGGGTCAGCCCCAGCATTTT. Protein sequence: CASSYVGGQPQHF.

The chain carries TRBV7-3 and TRBJ2-2; D uncertain. The V gene lost 3 bases and the J gene lost 5 bases, with 7 bases spanning the gap. In germline, CDR1 is SGHTA, CDR2 FQGTGA. CDR3 length: 13 residues. CDR3 bases: TGTGCCAGCAGCTTGCAAAGTACCGGGGAGCTGTTTTTT. The encoded protein is CASSLQSTGELFF.

The rearrangement joins TRBV6-5 to TRBJ1-2; 8 nucleotides match TRBD1. The CDR3 runs 16 residues. V dropped 3 bases and J dropped 5; count of bases not matched to a gene: 11. Per germline, CDR1 MNHEY and CDR2 SVGAGI. DNA for the CDR3: TGTGCCAGCAGTTATTCCCCTCGGACAGGGACGTATGGCTACACCTTC. Translated, it gives CASSYSPRTGTYGYTF.

In this sample, this clone turned up a few times. V gene TRBV9 combines with J gene TRBJ1-2; no reliable D call. The germline V and J ends were trimmed by 0 bases and 7 bases, with 13 bases remaining between them. CDR3 size: 14 residues. CDR1 and CDR2 (germline): SGDLS, YYNGEE. DNA for the CDR3: TGTGCCAGCAGCGTAGACCAGGCACTGGGTGGCTACACCTTC. Translation gives CASSVDQALGGYTF.